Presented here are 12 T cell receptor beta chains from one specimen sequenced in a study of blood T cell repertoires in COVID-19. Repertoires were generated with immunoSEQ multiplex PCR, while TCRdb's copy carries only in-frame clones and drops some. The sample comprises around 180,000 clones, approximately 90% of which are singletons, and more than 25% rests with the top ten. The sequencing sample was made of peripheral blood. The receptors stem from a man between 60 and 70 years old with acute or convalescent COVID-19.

This CDR3 reads CASSPGTGVNYEQYV. DNA for the CDR3: TGCGCCAGCAGCCCCGGGACAGGTGTGAACTACGAGCAGTACGTC. J is TRBJ2-7 and V is TRBV5-1; 8 bases match TRBD1. The CDR3 is made up of 15 amino acids. After removal of 4 bases from V and 3 bases from J, the junction contained 9 bases not matched to a gene. The V gene's germline CDR1 is SGHRS and CDR2 YFSETQ.

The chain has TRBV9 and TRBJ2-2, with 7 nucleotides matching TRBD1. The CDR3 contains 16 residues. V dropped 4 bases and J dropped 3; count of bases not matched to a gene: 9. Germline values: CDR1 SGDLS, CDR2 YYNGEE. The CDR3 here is CASSLQTGSYTGELFF. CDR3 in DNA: TGTGCCAGCAGCCTCCAGACAGGGTCATACACCGGGGAGCTGTTTTTT.

In DNA form, the CDR3 reads TGTGCCAGCAGCGGCCTGGGCGGGGGTAGCACAGATACGCAGTATTTT. It codes for CASSGLGGGSTDTQYF. The chain is built from TRBV9 and TRBJ2-3, with TRBD2 matching 7 bases. Unmatched junction bases numbered 7, after V lost 3 bases and J lost 0 bases. The CDR3 is made up of 16 amino acids. From germline, CDR1 is SGDLS and CDR2 YYNGEE.

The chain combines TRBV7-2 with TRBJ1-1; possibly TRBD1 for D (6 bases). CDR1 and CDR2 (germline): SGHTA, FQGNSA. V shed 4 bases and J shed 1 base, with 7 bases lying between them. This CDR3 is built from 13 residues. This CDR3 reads CASSSTGNTEAFF. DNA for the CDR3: TGTGCCAGCAGCTCGACAGGGAACACTGAAGCTTTCTTT.

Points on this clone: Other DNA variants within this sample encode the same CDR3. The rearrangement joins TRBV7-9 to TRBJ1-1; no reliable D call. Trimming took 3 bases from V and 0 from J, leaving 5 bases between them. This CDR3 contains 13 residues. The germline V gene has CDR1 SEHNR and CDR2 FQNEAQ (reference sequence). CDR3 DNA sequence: TGTGCCAGCAGCTTGAGTCTGAACACTGAAGCTTTCTTT. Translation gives CASSLSLNTEAFF.

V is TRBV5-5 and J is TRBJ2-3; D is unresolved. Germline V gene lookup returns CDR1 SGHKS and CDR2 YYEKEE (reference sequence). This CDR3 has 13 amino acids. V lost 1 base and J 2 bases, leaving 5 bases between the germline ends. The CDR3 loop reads CASSLTATDTQYF. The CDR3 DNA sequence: TGTGCCAGCAGCTTGACAGCCACAGATACGCAGTATTTT.

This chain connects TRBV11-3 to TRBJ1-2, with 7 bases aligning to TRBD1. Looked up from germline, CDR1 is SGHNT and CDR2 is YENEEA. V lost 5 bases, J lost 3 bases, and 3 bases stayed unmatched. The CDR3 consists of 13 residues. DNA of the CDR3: TGTGCCAGCAGCCCAGACAGGGACTATGGCTACACCTTC. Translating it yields CASSPDRDYGYTF.

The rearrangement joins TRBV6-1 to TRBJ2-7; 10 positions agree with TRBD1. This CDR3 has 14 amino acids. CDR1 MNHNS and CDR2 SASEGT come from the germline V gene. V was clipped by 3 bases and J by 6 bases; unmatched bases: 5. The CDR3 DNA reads TGTGCCAGCAGTGATCGTCGGACAGGGGGCGAGCAGTACGTC. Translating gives CASSDRRTGGEQYV.

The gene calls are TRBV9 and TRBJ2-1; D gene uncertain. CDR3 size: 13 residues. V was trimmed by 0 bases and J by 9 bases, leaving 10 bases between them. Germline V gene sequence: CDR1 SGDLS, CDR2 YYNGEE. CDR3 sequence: CASSVAVSGEQFF. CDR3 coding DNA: TGTGCCAGCAGCGTAGCGGTGTCGGGTGAGCAGTTCTTC.

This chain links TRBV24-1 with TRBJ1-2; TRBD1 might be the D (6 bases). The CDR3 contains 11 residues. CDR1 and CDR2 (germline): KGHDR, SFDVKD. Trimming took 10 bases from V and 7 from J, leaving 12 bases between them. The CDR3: CATRGISGYTF. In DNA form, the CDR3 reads TGTGCCACTAGGGGGATATCTGGCTACACCTTC.

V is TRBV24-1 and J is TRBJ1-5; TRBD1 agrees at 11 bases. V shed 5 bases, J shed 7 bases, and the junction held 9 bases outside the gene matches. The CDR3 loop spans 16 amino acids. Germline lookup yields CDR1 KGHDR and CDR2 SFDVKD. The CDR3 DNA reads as TGTGCCACCAGTGGGGCGGACAGGGGGCTTGGACAGCCCCAGCATTTT. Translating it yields CATSGADRGLGQPQHF.

The chain's CDR3 is CASSPGQAPYGYTF. The DNA for the CDR3 is TGTGCCAGCAGCCCCGGACAGGCGCCCTATGGCTACACCTTC. The rearrangement uses TRBV9 and TRBJ1-2; 7 bases match TRBD1. V shed 4 bases, J shed 4 bases, and the junction held 7 bases outside the gene matches. There are 14 residues in the CDR3. CDR1 is SGDLS and CDR2 is YYNGEE in the germline V gene.